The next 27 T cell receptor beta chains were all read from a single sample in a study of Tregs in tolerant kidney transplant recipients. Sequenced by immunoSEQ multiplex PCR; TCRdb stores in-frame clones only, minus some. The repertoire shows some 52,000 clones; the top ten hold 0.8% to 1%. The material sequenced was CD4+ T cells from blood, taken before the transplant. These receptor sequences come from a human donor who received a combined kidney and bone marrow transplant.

CDR3 DNA, as far as it was read: TGCGCCAGCCTCCGGACTAGCGGAAAGGAGGCAGATACG. Amino acids: CASLRTSGKEADT. The whole CDR3 is CASLRTSGKEADTQYF. The gene calls are TRBV10-1 and TRBJ2-3, with 10 bases matching TRBD2. The CDR3 is cut off 3 residues early in the read; its end comes from the germline J gene. CDR3 length: 16 residues. V lost 8 bases and J lost 4; bases outside the gene matches: 12. The germline V gene encodes CDR1 WNHNN and CDR2 SYGVQD (reference sequence).

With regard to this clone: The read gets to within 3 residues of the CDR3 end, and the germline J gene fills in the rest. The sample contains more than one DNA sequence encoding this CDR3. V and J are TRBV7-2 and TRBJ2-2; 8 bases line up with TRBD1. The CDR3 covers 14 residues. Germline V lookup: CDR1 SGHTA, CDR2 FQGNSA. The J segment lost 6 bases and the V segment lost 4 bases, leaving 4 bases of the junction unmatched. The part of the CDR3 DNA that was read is TGTGCCAGCAGCTCCGGACAGGGATCCGGGGAG. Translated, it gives CASSSGQGSGE. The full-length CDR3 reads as CASSSGQGSGELFF.

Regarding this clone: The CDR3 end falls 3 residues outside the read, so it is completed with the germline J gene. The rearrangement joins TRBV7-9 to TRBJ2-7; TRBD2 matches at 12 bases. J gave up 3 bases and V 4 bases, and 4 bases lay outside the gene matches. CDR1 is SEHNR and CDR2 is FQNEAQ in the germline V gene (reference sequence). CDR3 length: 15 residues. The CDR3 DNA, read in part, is TGTGCCAGCAGCTCTCTAGCGGGAGGGTTCTACGAG. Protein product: CASSSLAGGFYE. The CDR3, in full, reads CASSSLAGGFYEQYF.

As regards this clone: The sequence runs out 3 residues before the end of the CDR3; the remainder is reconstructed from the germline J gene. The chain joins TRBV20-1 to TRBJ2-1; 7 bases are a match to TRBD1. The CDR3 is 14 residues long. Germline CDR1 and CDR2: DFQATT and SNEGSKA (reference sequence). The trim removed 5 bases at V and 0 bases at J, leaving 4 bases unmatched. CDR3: CSAYDRVSYNEQFF. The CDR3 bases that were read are TGCAGTGCTTACGACAGGGTCTCCTACAATGAG.

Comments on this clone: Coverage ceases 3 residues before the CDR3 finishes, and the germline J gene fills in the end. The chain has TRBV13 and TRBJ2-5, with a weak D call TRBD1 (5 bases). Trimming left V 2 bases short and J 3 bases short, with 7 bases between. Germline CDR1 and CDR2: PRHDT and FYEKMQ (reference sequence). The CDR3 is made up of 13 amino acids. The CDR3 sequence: CASSLRREETQYF. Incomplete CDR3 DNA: TGTGCCAGCAGCTTACGCAGGGAAGAGACC.

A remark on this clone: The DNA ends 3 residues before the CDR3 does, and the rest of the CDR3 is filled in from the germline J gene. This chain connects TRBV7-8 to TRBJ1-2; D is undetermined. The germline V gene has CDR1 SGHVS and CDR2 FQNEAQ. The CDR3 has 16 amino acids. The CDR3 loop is CASSPRSTRASGGYTF. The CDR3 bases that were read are TGTGCCAGCAGCCCCCGGTCAACCCGAGCCTCGGGGGGC.

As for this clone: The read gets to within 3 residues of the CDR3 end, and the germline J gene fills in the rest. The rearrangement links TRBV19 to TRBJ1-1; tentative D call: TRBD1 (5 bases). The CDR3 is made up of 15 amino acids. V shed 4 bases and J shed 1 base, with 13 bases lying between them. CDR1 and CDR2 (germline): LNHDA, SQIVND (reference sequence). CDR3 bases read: TGTGCCAGTAGTACCGTGGACATATCGAACACTGAA. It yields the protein CASSTVDISNTE. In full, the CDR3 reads CASSTVDISNTEAFF.

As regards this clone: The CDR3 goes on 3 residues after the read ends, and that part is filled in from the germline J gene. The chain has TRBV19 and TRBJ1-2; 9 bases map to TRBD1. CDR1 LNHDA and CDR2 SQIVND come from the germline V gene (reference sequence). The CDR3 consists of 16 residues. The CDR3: CASSTHYRRDRVGYTF. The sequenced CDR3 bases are TGTGCCAGTAGTACCCACTACCGCCGGGACAGGGTCGGC.

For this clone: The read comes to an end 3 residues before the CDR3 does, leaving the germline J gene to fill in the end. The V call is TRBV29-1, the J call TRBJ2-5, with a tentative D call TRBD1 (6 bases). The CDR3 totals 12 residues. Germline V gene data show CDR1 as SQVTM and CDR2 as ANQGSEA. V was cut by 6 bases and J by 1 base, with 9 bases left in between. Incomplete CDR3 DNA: TGCAGCGTCGACAGGTCCCAAGAGACC. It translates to CSVDRSQET. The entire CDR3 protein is CSVDRSQETQYF.

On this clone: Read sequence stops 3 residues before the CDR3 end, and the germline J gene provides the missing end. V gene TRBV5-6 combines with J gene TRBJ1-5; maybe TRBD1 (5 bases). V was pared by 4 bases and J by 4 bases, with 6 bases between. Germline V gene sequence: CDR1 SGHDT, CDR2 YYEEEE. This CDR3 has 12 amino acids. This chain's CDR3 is CASSHRNQPQHF. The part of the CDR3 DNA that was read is TGTGCCAGCAGCCACAGGAATCAGCCC.

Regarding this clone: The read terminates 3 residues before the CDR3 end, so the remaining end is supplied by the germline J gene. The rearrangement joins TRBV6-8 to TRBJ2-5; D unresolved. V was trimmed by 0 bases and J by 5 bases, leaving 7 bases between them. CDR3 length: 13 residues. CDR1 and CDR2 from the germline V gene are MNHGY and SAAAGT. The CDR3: CASSYSQWETQYF. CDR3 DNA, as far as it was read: TGTGCCAGCAGTTACTCCCAGTGGGAGACC.

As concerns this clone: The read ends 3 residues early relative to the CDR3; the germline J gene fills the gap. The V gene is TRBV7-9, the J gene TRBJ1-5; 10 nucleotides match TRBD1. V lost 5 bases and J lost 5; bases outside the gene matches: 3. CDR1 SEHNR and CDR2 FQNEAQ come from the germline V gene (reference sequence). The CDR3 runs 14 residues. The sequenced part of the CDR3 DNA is TGTGCCAGCAGCCCGGACAGGGGGGATCAGCCC. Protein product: CASSPDRGDQP. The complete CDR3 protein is CASSPDRGDQPQHF. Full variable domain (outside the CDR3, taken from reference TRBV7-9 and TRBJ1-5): DTGVSQNPRHKITKRGQNVTFRCDPISEHNRLYWYRQTLGQGPEFLTYFQNEAQLEKSRLLSDRFSAERPKGSFSTLEIQRTEQGDSAMYLCASSPDRGDQPQHFGDGTRLSIL.

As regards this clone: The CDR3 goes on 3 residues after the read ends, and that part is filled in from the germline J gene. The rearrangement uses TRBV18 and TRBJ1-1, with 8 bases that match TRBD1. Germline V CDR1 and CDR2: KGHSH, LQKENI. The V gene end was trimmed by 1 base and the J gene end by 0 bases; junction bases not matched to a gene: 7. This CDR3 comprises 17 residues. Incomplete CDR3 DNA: TGTGCCAGCTCACCACAACCCCGGACAGGGATGAACACTGAA. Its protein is CASSPQPRTGMNTE. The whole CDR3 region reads CASSPQPRTGMNTEAFF.

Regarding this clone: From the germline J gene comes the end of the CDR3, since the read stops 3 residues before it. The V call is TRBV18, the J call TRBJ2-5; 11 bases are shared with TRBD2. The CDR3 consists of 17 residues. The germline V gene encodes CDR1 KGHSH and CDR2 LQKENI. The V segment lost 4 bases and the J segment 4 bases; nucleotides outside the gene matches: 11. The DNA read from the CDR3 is TGTGCCAGCTCACAGAATAGTCTAGCGGGAGGCGCAGAGACC. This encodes CASSQNSLAGGAET. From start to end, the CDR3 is CASSQNSLAGGAETQYF.

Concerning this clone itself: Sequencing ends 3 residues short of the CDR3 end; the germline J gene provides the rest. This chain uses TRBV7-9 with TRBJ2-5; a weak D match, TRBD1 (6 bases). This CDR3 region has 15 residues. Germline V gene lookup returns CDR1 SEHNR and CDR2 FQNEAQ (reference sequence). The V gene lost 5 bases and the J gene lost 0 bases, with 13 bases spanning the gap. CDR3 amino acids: CASSPDSWYQETQYF. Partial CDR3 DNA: TGTGCCAGCAGCCCGGACAGTTGGTACCAAGAGACC.

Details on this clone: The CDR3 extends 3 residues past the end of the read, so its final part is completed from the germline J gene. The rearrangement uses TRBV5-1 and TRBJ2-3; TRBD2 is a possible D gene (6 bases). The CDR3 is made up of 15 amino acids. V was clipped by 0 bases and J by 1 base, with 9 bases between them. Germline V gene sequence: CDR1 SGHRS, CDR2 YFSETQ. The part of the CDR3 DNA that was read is TGCGCCAGCAGCTTGGTTTCTAGCGGCACAGATACG. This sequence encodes CASSLVSSGTDT. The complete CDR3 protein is CASSLVSSGTDTQYF.

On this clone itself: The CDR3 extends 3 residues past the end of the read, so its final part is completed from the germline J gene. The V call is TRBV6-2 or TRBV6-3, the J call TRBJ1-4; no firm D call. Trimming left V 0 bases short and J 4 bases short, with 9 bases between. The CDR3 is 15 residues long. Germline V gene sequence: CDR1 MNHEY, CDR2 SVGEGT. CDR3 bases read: TGTGCCAGCAGTTACTCATCGGGGAGTAATGAAAAA. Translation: CASSYSSGSNEK. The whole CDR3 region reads CASSYSSGSNEKLFF.

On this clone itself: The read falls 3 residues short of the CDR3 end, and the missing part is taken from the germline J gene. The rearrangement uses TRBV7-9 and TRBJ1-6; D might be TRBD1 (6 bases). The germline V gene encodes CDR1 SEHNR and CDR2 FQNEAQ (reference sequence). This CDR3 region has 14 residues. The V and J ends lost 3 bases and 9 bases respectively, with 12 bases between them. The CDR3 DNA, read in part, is TGTGCCAGCAGCTTTCCTCAGGGGAGTTCACCC. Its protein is CASSFPQGSSP. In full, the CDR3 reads CASSFPQGSSPLHF.

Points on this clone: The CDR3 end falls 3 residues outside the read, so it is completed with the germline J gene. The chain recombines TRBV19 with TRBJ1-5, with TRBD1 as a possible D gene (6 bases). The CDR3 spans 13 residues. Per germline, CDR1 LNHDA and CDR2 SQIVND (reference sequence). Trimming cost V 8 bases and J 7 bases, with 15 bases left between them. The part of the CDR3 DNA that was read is TGTGCCAGTGCCCAACAGGGTTTGCAGCCC. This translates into CASAQQGLQP. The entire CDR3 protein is CASAQQGLQPQHF.

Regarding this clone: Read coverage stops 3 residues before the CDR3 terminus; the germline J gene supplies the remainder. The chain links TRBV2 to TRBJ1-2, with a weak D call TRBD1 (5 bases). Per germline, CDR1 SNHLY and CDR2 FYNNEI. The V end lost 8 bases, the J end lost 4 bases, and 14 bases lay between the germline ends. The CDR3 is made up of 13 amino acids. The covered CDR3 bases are TGTGCCAGCCAATGGGGCCAGGGCTATGGC. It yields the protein CASQWGQGYG. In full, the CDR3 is CASQWGQGYGYTF. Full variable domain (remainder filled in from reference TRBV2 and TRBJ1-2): EPEVTQTPSHQVTQMGQEVILRCVPISNHLYFYWYRQILGQKVEFLVSFYNNEISEKSEIFDDQFSVERPDGSNFTLKIRSTKLEDSAMYFCASQWGQGYGYTFGSGTRLTVV.

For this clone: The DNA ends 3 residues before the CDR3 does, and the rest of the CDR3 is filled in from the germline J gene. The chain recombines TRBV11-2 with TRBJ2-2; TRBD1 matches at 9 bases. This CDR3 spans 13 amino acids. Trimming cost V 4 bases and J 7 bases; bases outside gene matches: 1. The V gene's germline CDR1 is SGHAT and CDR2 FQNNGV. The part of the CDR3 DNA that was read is TGTGCCAGCAGCTGGACAGGGGTCGGGGAG. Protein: CASSWTGVGE. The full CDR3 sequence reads CASSWTGVGELFF.

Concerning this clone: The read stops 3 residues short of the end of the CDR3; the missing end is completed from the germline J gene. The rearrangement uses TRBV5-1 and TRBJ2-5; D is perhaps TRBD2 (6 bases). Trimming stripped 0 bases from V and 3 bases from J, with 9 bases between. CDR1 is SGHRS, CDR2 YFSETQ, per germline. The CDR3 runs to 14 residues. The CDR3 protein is CASSLGREKETQYF. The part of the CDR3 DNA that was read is TGCGCCAGCAGCTTGGGGCGGGAAAAAGAGACC.

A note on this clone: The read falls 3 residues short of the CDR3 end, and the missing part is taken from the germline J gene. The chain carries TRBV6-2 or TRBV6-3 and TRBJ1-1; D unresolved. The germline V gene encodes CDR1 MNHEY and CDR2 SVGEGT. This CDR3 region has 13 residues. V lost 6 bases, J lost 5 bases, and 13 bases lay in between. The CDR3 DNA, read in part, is TGTGCCAGCAGCCTCGTTCTGAGGACTGAA. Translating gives CASSLVLRTE. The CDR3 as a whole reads CASSLVLRTEAFF.

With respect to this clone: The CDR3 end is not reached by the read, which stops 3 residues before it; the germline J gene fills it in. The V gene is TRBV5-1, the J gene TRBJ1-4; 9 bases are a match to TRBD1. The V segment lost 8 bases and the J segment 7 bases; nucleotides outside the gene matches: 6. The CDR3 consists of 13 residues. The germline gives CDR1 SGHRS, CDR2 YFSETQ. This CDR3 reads CASSDRGGEKLFF. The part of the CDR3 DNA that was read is TGCGCCAGTTCGGACAGGGGCGGTGAAAAA.

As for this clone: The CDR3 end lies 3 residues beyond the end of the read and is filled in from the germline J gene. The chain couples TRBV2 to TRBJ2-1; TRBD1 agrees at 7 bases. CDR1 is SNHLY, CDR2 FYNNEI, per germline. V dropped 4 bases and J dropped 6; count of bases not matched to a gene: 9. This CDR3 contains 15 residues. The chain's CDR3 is CASSAQGGPANEQFF. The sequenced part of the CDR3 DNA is TGTGCCAGCAGTGCCCAAGGGGGCCCTGCCAATGAG.

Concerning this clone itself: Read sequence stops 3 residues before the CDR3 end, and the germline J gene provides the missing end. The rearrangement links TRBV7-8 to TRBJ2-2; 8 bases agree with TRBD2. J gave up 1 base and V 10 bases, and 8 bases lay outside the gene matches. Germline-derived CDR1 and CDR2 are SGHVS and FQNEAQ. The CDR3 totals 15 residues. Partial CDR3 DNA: TGTGCCACCCGCCCCGGGGGGGGGAACACCGGGGAG. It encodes CATRPGGGNTGE. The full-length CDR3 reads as CATRPGGGNTGELFF.

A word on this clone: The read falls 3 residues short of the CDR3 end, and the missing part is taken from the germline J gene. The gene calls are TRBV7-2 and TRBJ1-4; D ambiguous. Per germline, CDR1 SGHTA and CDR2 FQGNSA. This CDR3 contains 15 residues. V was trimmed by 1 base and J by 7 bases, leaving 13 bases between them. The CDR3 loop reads CASSLVRSNGEKLFF. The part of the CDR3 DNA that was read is TGTGCCAGCAGCTTAGTTCGGTCCAATGGTGAAAAA.